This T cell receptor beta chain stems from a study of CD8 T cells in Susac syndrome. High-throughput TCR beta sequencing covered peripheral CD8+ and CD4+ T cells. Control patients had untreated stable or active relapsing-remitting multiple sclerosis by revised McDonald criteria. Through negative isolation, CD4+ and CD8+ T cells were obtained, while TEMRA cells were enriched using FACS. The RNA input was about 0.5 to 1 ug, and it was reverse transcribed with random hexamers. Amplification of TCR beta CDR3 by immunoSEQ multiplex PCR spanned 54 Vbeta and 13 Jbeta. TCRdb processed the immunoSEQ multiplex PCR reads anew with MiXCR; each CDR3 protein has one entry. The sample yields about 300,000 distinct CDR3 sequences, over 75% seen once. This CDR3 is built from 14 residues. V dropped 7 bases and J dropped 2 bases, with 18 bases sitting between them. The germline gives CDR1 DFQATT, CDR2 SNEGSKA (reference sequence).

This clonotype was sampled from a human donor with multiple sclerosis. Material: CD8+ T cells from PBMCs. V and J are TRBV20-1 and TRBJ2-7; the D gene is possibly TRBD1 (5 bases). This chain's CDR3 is CSVRQSFGPYEQYF. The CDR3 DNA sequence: TGCAGTGTACGACAGAGCTTTGGCCCCTACGAGCAGTACTTC.